This is a list of T cell receptor beta chains from one sample in a study of T cell changes during pregnancy in multiple sclerosis. Profiled with immunoSEQ multiplex PCR; TCRdb holds only in-frame clones, not every one. The data contain about 110,000 clones, roughly 90% of them seen just once; the ten biggest clones take up about 1.5%. The sequenced sample was peripheral blood, obtained in the third trimester of pregnancy. The receptors come from a female donor with multiple sclerosis, enrolled in a pregnancy study. Each CDR3 is given with its conserved first and last residue. The D gene is left open where the match is weak. The size field is filled for only some rows; it gives once, few, many or a size class.

TRBV29-1,TRBD1,.,TRBJ1-2,CSVVKGQGYGYTF,TGCAGCGTTGTCAAAGGACAGGGATATGGCTACACCTTC
TRBV9,.,.,TRBJ2-7,CASGRQNEQYF,TGTGCCAGCGGAAGACAGAACGAGCAGTACTTC
TRBV5-1,.,once,TRBJ2-7,CASSLYTGPNYEQYF,TGCGCCAGCAGCTTGTACACAGGGCCTAACTACGAGCAGTACTTC
TRBV23-1,TRBD1,.,TRBJ2-7,CASSLGGTGGSYEQYF,TGCGCCAGCAGTCTCGGAGGGACAGGGGGTAGCTACGAGCAGTACTTC
TRBV6-1,.,.,TRBJ1-4,CASSLEEKLFF,TGTGCCAGCAGCCTAGAGGAAAAACTGTTTTTT
TRBV19,TRBD2,.,TRBJ2-3,CASSIGLAGGRGTDTQYF,TGTGCCAGTAGTATAGGTTTAGCGGGAGGACGGGGCACAGATACGCAGTATTTT
TRBV18,.,.,TRBJ1-4,CASTVGGRGLSTNEKLFF,TGTGCCAGCACGGTCGGCGGGCGGGGACTGTCAACTAATGAAAAACTGTTTTTT
TRBV19,.,.,TRBJ1-3,CASSMGIQDSGNTIYF,TGTGCCAGTAGTATGGGGATACAGGACTCTGGAAACACCATATATTTT
TRBV10-1,TRBD1,.,TRBJ1-2,CANRQGNGYTF,TGCGCCAACCGACAGGGTAATGGCTACACCTTC
TRBV10-3,TRBD1,.,TRBJ1-2,CAIGTRTGELGYTF,TGTGCCATAGGGACTCGGACAGGGGAACTAGGCTACACCTTC
TRBV2,TRBD1,.,TRBJ2-3,CASSPGTGPWVDTQYF,TGTGCCAGCAGTCCCGGGACAGGGCCTTGGGTAGATACGCAGTATTTT
TRBV5-4,TRBD1,.,TRBJ2-2,CASSSGTENTGELFF,TGTGCCAGCAGCTCCGGGACAGAGAACACCGGGGAGCTGTTTTTT
TRBV9,.,.,TRBJ2-3,CASSVVGDNRATQYF,TGTGCCAGCAGCGTAGTCGGGGACAATCGGGCCACGCAGTATTTT
TRBV5-1,TRBD1,once,TRBJ2-2,CASSSTGQNTGELFF,TGCGCCAGCAGCTCGACAGGGCAGAACACCGGGGAGCTGTTTTTT
TRBV18,TRBD2,.,TRBJ2-3,CASSPDSRGGDTQYF,TGTGCCAGCTCACCAGACTCTCGGGGGGGCGATACGCAGTATTTT
TRBV18,.,.,TRBJ2-3,CASSPPGVDTQYF,TGTGCCAGCTCACCACCGGGAGTAGATACGCAGTATTTT
TRBV5-1,TRBD2,few,TRBJ2-1,CASSLRPGGYNEQFF,TGCGCCAGCAGCTTGAGACCGGGAGGCTACAATGAGCAGTTCTTC
TRBV19,.,once,TRBJ2-3,CASSISADTQYF,TGTGCCAGTAGTATTAGCGCAGATACGCAGTATTTT
TRBV15,.,.,TRBJ1-4,CATSRDHPGVSTNEKLFF,TGTGCCACCAGCAGAGATCATCCAGGGGTTTCAACTAATGAAAAACTGTTTTTT
TRBV4-2,.,.,TRBJ2-2,CASSQESGSTGELFF,TGTGCCAGCAGCCAAGAGTCAGGGTCAACCGGGGAGCTGTTTTTT
TRBV20-1,.,.,TRBJ2-1,CSARQYNEQFF,TGCAGTGCTCGACAGTACAATGAGCAGTTCTTC
TRBV14,.,.,TRBJ1-1,CASSQDDGVWAEAFF,TGTGCCAGCAGCCAAGATGACGGGGTTTGGGCTGAAGCTTTCTTT
TRBV21-1,.,.,TRBJ2-7,CASSKARVGTANYEQYF,TGTGCCAGCAGCAAAGCACGGGTGGGGACAGCGAACTACGAGCAGTACTTC
TRBV27,TRBD2,.,TRBJ2-1,CASSSFKAGLAHYNEQFF,TGTGCCAGCAGTTCCTTCAAAGCTGGACTAGCGCACTACAATGAGCAGTTCTTC
TRBV6-1,TRBD1,once,TRBJ1-2,CASSERGTGGAYGYTF,TGTGCCAGCAGTGAAAGGGGGACAGGGGGCGCCTATGGCTACACCTTC
TRBV5-1,.,.,TRBJ1-3,CASSRNDRSGNTIYF,TGCGCCAGCAGCCGCAACGACAGATCTGGAAACACCATATATTTT
TRBV9,TRBD1,.,TRBJ2-7,CASSVGDSSYEQYF,TGTGCCAGCAGCGTAGGGGACAGCTCCTACGAGCAGTACTTC
TRBV5-4,TRBD1,.,TRBJ1-4,CASSFYSGQEEKLFF,TGTGCCAGCAGCTTCTATTCAGGACAGGAAGAAAAACTGTTTTTT
TRBV11-3,TRBD2,.,TRBJ2-1,CASSLGTSGRNEQFF,TGTGCCAGCAGCTTAGGGACTAGCGGGAGGAATGAGCAGTTCTTC